These T cell receptor beta chains were read from a single sample in a study of Graves' ophthalmopathy and Graves' hyperthyroidism. MiXCR was run by TCRdb on the multiplex PCR reads, yielding one entry per CDR3 protein. Of about 1.2 million distinct CDR3 sequences listed, about 38% are singletons. Sequencing was done on a sample of peripheral blood or thyroid tissue (not recorded which). These receptor sequences come from an adult man with Graves' hyperthyroidism. CDR3s include the opening cysteine and the closing phenylalanine or tryptophan. The D gene is left open where the match is weak. Size is stated for part of the rows, as once, few or many counts, or as a class when the clone is expanded.

TRBV11-2,TRBJ1-1,.,.,CASSQGRAPRMNTEAFF,TGCGCCAGCAGCCAAGGCCGGGCCCCCCGCATGAACACTGAAGCTTTCTTT
TRBV12-3/TRBV12-4,TRBJ2-3,TRBD1,.,CASSNTGGTDTQYF,TGTGCCAGCAGTAATACAGGGGGCACAGATACGCAGTATTTT
TRBV7-2,TRBJ2-5,TRBD2,many,CASSSRGVLQETQYF,TGTGCCAGCAGCTCGCGGGGGGTCTTACAAGAGACCCAGTACTTC
TRBV2,TRBJ1-1,.,many,CASSERGAEAFF,TGTGCCAGCAGTGAAAGGGGGGCTGAAGCTTTCTTT
TRBV7-9,TRBJ2-7,.,.,CASSLAGLANYEQYF,TGTGCCAGCAGCTTAGCGGGCCTAGCAAACTACGAGCAGTACTTC
TRBV3-1,TRBJ1-1,.,.,CASSRDIAMNTEAFF,TGTGCCAGCAGCCGCGACATCGCTATGAACACTGAAGCTTTCTTT
TRBV2,TRBJ2-7,.,many,CASSRPGTRNYEQYF,TGTGCCAGCAGTCGACCCGGGACACGGAACTACGAGCAGTACTTC
TRBV29-1,TRBJ2-2,TRBD1,.,CSVVTGTAFGTGELFF,TGCAGCGTTGTGACCGGGACAGCTTTTGGTACCGGGGAGCTGTTTTTT
TRBV7-2,TRBJ1-2,.,many,CASSLDKGVNYGYTF,TGTGCCAGCAGCTTAGACAAGGGGGTGAACTATGGCTACACCTTC
TRBV19,TRBJ1-2,.,few,CASTALEVYGYTF,TGTGCCAGTACCGCCCTGGAGGTCTATGGCTACACCTTC
TRBV4-3,TRBJ1-4,.,many,CASSQVLGGLF,TGCGCCAGCAGCCAAGTTTTAGGAGGGCTTTTT
TRBV6-6,TRBJ1-5,.,.,CASSLAGVGASNQPQHF,TGTGCCAGCAGCCTTGCGGGTGTGGGGGCTAGCAATCAGCCCCAGCATTTT
TRBV27,TRBJ2-5,TRBD1,.,CASSFWDSQETQYF,TGTGCCAGCAGTTTTTGGGACAGCCAAGAGACCCAGTACTTC
TRBV7-2,TRBJ2-7,.,.,CASGAYGYEQYF,TGTGCCAGCGGAGCTTATGGTTACGAGCAGTACTTC
TRBV27,TRBJ1-2,.,.,CASKRQHRLGGYTF,TGTGCCAGCAAGCGACAGCACCGTTTAGGCGGCTACACCTTC
TRBV11-2,TRBJ2-6,.,.,CASSDRFSGANVLTF,TGTGCCAGCAGCGACAGGTTCTCTGGGGCCAACGTCCTGACTTTC
TRBV14,TRBJ1-2,.,.,CASSYKIQGYGYTF,TGTGCCAGCTCGTACAAAATCCAAGGCTATGGCTACACCTTC
TRBV24-1,TRBJ1-5,.,many,CATSGGPGNQPQHF,TGTGCCACCAGTGGAGGTCCGGGCAATCAGCCCCAGCATTTT
TRBV13,TRBJ2-7,.,many,CASSLTGEEQYF,TGTGCCAGCAGCTTAACGGGAGAGGAGCAGTACTTC
TRBV24-1,TRBJ2-5,.,few,CAASDYEELKETQYF,TGTGCCGCCAGTGATTATGAAGAGTTAAAAGAGACCCAGTACTTC
TRBV11-2,TRBJ2-3,TRBD2,.,CASSLWSSGDTQYF,TGTGCCAGCAGCTTATGGTCTAGCGGAGATACGCAGTATTTT
TRBV19,TRBJ2-7,TRBD2,.,CASSRIAGVRSYEQYF,TGTGCCAGTAGTCGGATAGCGGGAGTGCGGTCCTACGAGCAGTACTTC
TRBV20-1,TRBJ1-2,TRBD1,few,CSAHRRQGLFYGYTF,TGCAGTGCTCACCGCCGACAGGGGTTGTTCTATGGCTACACCTTC
TRBV7-8,TRBJ2-7,.,many,CASSLVRESSYEQYF,TGTGCCAGCAGCTTAGTACGGGAGAGCTCCTACGAGCAGTACTTC
TRBV7-9,TRBJ1-3,TRBD1,.,CASSSTTTGTGRGGNTIYF,TGTGCCAGCAGCTCCACTACCACCGGGACAGGTCGTGGGGGAAACACCATATATTTT
TRBV20-1,TRBJ1-1,.,few,CSARKQMNTEAFF,TGCAGTGCTAGAAAGCAAATGAACACTGAAGCTTTCTTT
TRBV5-1,TRBJ1-2,.,many,CASSLDGTSYGYTF,TGCGCCAGCAGCTTGGACGGTACATCCTATGGCTACACCTTC
TRBV7-9,TRBJ2-7,.,.,CASTNRGDRGYEQYF,TGTGCCAGCACCAATAGGGGGGACAGAGGATACGAGCAGTACTTC
TRBV9,TRBJ1-2,.,many,CASSVGQDYGYTF,TGTGCCAGCAGCGTCGGGCAGGACTATGGCTACACCTTC
TRBV10-3,TRBJ1-1,.,.,CATRGGGPAEAFF,TGTGCCACCCGGGGGGGGGGTCCGGCTGAAGCTTTCTTT
TRBV4-2,TRBJ1-2,.,few,CASSQELGQVNYGYTF,TGTGCCAGCAGCCAAGAATTAGGTCAGGTGAACTATGGCTACACCTTC
TRBV10-3,TRBJ2-2,.,many,CAIRGTGQNTGELFF,TGTGCCATCAGGGGAACGGGACAGAACACCGGGGAGCTGTTTTTT
TRBV19,TRBJ1-5,.,many,CASSTDRLYQPQHF,TGTGCCAGTAGTACCGACAGGCTTTACCAGCCCCAGCATTTT